This passage covers 24 T cell receptor beta chains from one sample sequenced in a study of CD8 T cells in ankylosing spondylitis. TCRdb recomputed calls from the 5' RACE reads with MiXCR, one row per CDR3 protein. The table records 250,000 or so distinct CDR3 sequences, approximately 24% of them present only once. Sequencing input: blood, either unsorted or a sorted T cell fraction (not recorded which). Receptors were obtained from a male donor with ankylosing spondylitis or in good health (not recorded which).

This clonotype has just a few counts. The rearrangement joins TRBV24-1 to TRBJ1-1, with D hard to call. The CDR3 is 13 residues long. The germline CDR1 and CDR2 sequences are KGHDR and SFDVKD. Trimming removed 1 base at V and 3 bases at J, with 5 bases between. CDR3 protein: CATSDFRYTEAFF. CDR3 nucleotides: TGTGCCACCAGTGATTTCAGGTACACTGAAGCTTTCTTT.

This clonotype was recorded many times. The rearrangement joins TRBV20-1 to TRBJ2-7; the D call may be TRBD1 or TRBD2 (5 bases each). CDR3 length equals 15 residues. Germline V lookup: CDR1 DFQATT, CDR2 SNEGSKA (reference sequence). V was trimmed by 6 bases and J by 0 bases, leaving 18 bases between them. CDR3 DNA: TGCAGTGCACTAGACAGATACCAAAGCTCCTACGAGCAGTACTTC. It codes for CSALDRYQSSYEQYF.

This clonotype was observed many times. The chain is built from TRBV3-1 and TRBJ1-2; a possible D gene is TRBD1 (5 bases). Trimming took 4 bases from V and 3 from J, leaving 15 bases between them. This CDR3 comprises 15 residues. Germline CDR1 LGHDT, CDR2 YNNKEL (reference sequence). The CDR3 DNA follows: TGTGCCAGCAGCCCACTGGGGGTCGTAGACTATGGCTACACCTTC. Residues: CASSPLGVVDYGYTF.

The gene calls are TRBV18 and TRBJ2-5; 7 bases are a match to TRBD1. V shed 0 bases and J 0 bases; nucleotides not matched to a gene: 1. The length of the CDR3 is 15 residues. Germline V CDR1 and CDR2: KGHSH, LQKENI. Written as DNA, the CDR3 is TGTGCCAGCTCACCACCGGGGACAGACCAAGAGACCCAGTACTTC. It codes for CASSPPGTDQETQYF.

The V call is TRBV12-3 or TRBV12-4, the J call TRBJ2-6; 8 bases agree with TRBD1. This CDR3 region has 16 residues. Trimming at V came to 7 bases and at J to 4 bases, leaving 9 bases not matched to a gene. The CDR3 region has the DNA TGTGCCAGCACCCCAGGCAGGGGGCAAGGGGCCAACGTCCTGACTTTC. It codes for CASTPGRGQGANVLTF.

There are a few counts of this clonotype. The CDR3 DNA is TGCAGCGTTGAAGATATTGGACAGGGCTACGAGCAGTACTTC. It codes for CSVEDIGQGYEQYF. V is TRBV29-1 and J is TRBJ2-7, with 8 positions matching TRBD1. The CDR3 is 14 residues long. Trimming removed 0 bases from V and 3 bases from J; junction bases left unmatched: 4. The germline CDR1 and CDR2 sequences are SQVTM and ANQGSEA.

This clonotype was observed many times. The chain links TRBV20-1 to TRBJ1-5; possibly TRBD1 for D (5 bases). Per the germline V gene, CDR1 is DFQATT and CDR2 is SNEGSKA (reference sequence). Deletions cut 0 bases from V and 2 bases from J, with 5 bases between. The CDR3 extends over 13 amino acids. The CDR3 region is CSAREQGNQPQHF. Here the CDR3 DNA reads TGCAGTGCTAGAGAACAGGGCAATCAGCCCCAGCATTTT.

There are many counts of this clonotype. V gene TRBV20-1 combines with J gene TRBJ1-4; 7 bases are a match to TRBD1. There are 15 residues in the CDR3. V lost 5 bases and J lost 4; bases outside the gene matches: 10. Looked up from germline, CDR1 is DFQATT and CDR2 is SNEGSKA (reference sequence). The CDR3, as DNA: TGCAGTGCTCCTCGACGACAGGGACATAATGAAAAACTGTTTTTT. Protein product: CSAPRRQGHNEKLFF.

This clonotype was seen a handful of times. J is TRBJ2-4 and V is TRBV30; the D is unclear. V lost 7 bases and J lost 0, with 13 bases in between. Looked up from germline, CDR1 is GTSNPN and CDR2 is SVGIG (reference sequence). This CDR3 region has 14 residues. The DNA of the CDR3 is TGTGCCTTCAAACGACGGGTAGCCAAAAACATTCAGTACTTC. It specifies CAFKRRVAKNIQYF. The full variable domain, completed using reference TRBV30 and TRBJ2-4, is SQTIHQWPATLVQPVGSPLSLECTVEGTSNPNLYWYRQAAGRGLQLLFYSVGIGQISSEVPQNLSASRPQDRQFILSSKKLLLSDSGFYLCAFKRRVAKNIQYFGAGTRLSVL.

V is TRBV5-5 and J is TRBJ2-2; TRBD1 matches at 7 bases. This CDR3 comprises 14 residues. The V gene end was trimmed by 5 bases and the J gene end by 1 base; junction bases not matched to a gene: 2. In germline, CDR1 is SGHKS, CDR2 YYEKEE (reference sequence). The CDR3 region is CASRWTGNTGELFF. DNA for the CDR3: TGTGCCAGCAGGTGGACAGGGAACACCGGGGAGCTGTTTTTT. Variable domain in full (rest from reference TRBV5-5 and TRBJ2-2): DAGVTQSPTHLIKTRGQQVTLRCSPISGHKSVSWYQQVLGQGPQFIFQYYEKEERGRGNFPDRFSARQFPNYSSELNVNALLLGDSALYLCASRWTGNTGELFFGEGSRLTVL.

This clonotype was found many times. The chain uses TRBV24-1 and TRBJ2-2; the D is unclear. The CDR3 spans 16 residues. With 7 bases removed from V and 1 base from J, the gap between germline ends came to 15 bases. Germline V gene data show CDR1 as KGHDR and CDR2 as SFDVKD. The CDR3 DNA follows: TGTGCCACCAGCGAACCCAGGACGGGGAACACCGGGGAGCTGTTTTTT. Translating it yields CATSEPRTGNTGELFF.

The chain links TRBV27 to TRBJ2-7; 8 bases are a match to TRBD1. J gave up 0 bases and V 8 bases, and 6 bases lay outside the gene matches. The length of the CDR3 is 14 residues. Looked up from germline, CDR1 is MNHEY and CDR2 is SMNVEV (reference sequence). The CDR3 region is CASGRQGFSYEQYF. CDR3 coding DNA: TGTGCCAGCGGAAGACAGGGGTTCTCCTACGAGCAGTACTTC.

This clonotype was counted at least ten times. V usage is TRBV7-8 and J usage is TRBJ2-2, with D hard to call. The germline V gene has CDR1 SGHVS and CDR2 FQNEAQ. Trimming removed 5 bases at V and 9 bases at J, with 19 bases between. The CDR3 contains 15 residues. This CDR3 reads CASSPLVGVTRELFF. CDR3 coding DNA: TGTGCCAGCAGCCCTCTAGTTGGGGTTACCCGGGAGCTGTTTTTT.

This clonotype was observed many times. The chain couples TRBV10-1 to TRBJ2-3; D uncertain. V lost 7 bases, J lost 2 bases, and 7 bases lay in between. The CDR3 sequence is 12 residues long. Germline V gene lookup returns CDR1 WNHNN and CDR2 SYGVQD (reference sequence). CDR3 sequence reads: CASIPSTDTQYF. CDR3 bases: TGCGCCAGCATACCATCCACAGATACGCAGTATTTT.

The table lists this clonotype with a few counts. This sequence joins TRBV5-1 and TRBJ2-1; D ambiguous. Per the germline V gene, CDR1 is SGHRS and CDR2 is YFSETQ. V lost 0 bases to trimming and J lost 3 bases, with 4 bases between them. The CDR3 loop spans 13 amino acids. The CDR3 DNA sequence: TGCGCCAGCAGCTTGGACTACTACAATGAGCAGTTCTTC. This translates into CASSLDYYNEQFF. The entire variable domain, with the rest obtained from reference TRBV5-1 and TRBJ2-1, is as follows: KAGVTQTPRYLIKTRGQQVTLSCSPISGHRSVSWYQQTPGQGLQFLFEYFSETQRNKGNFPGRFSGRQFSNSRSEMNVSTLELGDSALYLCASSLDYYNEQFFGPGTRLTVL.

The chain is built from TRBV6-1 and TRBJ2-7, with D perhaps TRBD1 or TRBD2 (5 bases each). From germline, CDR1 is MNHNS and CDR2 SASEGT. V lost 6 bases and J 2 bases, leaving 17 bases between the germline ends. This CDR3 comprises 15 residues. The CDR3 region is CASRNGAASAYEQYF. For the CDR3, the DNA is TGTGCCAGCAGAAACGGGGCAGCCTCGGCCTACGAGCAGTACTTC.

The CDR3 sequence is CAISDRGRTNTGELFF. CDR3 coding DNA: TGTGCCATCAGTGACAGGGGGCGGACGAACACCGGGGAGCTGTTTTTT. The chain carries TRBV10-3 and TRBJ2-2; 8 nucleotides line up with TRBD1. This CDR3 is built from 16 residues. The ends lost 3 bases at V and 0 bases at J; junction bases unmatched: 3. CDR1 is ENHRY and CDR2 is SYGVKD in the germline V gene.

There are many counts of this clonotype. V is TRBV7-2 and J is TRBJ2-3; D is unclear. Germline V gene sequence: CDR1 SGHTA, CDR2 FQGNSA. This CDR3 spans 15 amino acids. Deletions cut 1 base from V and 6 bases from J, with 14 bases between. CDR3 coding DNA: TGTGCCAGCAGCTTAGTCGTCGATAGTCAGGATACGCAGTATTTT. This sequence encodes CASSLVVDSQDTQYF.

This clonotype was counted at least ten times. The chain links TRBV25-1 to TRBJ2-1, with D unresolved. The V end lost 3 bases, the J end lost 4 bases, and 7 bases lay between the germline ends. This CDR3 is 13 amino acids long. The germline gives CDR1 MGHDK, CDR2 SYGVNS. DNA for the CDR3: TGTGCCAGCAGTGATCCTGGGTACAATGAGCAGTTCTTC. As protein: CASSDPGYNEQFF.

There are a few counts of this clonotype. Because the CDR3's place on the DNA is in doubt, the DNA is left out and the CDR3 is given as listed by TCRdb. The chain employs TRBV6-5 and TRBJ2-1; the table gives TRBD1 as D, unverified against the DNA. The CDR3 region is 15 residues in length, termini included. Germline V gene lookup returns CDR1 MNHEY and CDR2 SVGAGI. The CDR3 reads CASSSSSGTYNEQFF.

V usage is TRBV25-1 and J usage is TRBJ2-7; tentative D call: TRBD1 (5 bases). Trimming pared 5 bases from V and 3 bases from J, leaving 14 bases between. The CDR3 consists of 14 residues. Germline lookup yields CDR1 MGHDK and CDR2 SYGVNS. The CDR3 DNA follows: TGTGCCAGCAGTCCTGGGGCCAACTACTACGAGCAGTACTTC. Translated, it gives CASSPGANYYEQYF.

To note about this clonotype: Just one base apart from a much larger clone, this may be a read error. No conserved phenylalanine or tryptophan ends this CDR3, so it is likely a read error. The chain joins TRBV5-1 to TRBJ2-7; D remains ambiguous. Germline CDR1 reads SGHRS; CDR2 reads YFSETQ. The CDR3 sequence is 14 residues long. Trimming pared 4 bases from V and 0 bases from J, leaving 11 bases between. The CDR3 DNA reads TGCGCCAGCAGCCACTCTGGGAACTCCTACGAGCAGTACCTC. This sequence encodes CASSHSGNSYEQYL.

The table lists this clonotype with many counts. J is TRBJ1-2 and V is TRBV6-5; D possibly corresponds to TRBD1 (5 bases). CDR3 length equals 12 residues. Trimming removed 4 bases from V and 5 bases from J, with 8 bases in between. Germline V gives CDR1 MNHEY, CDR2 SVGAGI. CDR3 residues: CASSSDTYGYTF. CDR3 sequence (DNA): TGTGCCAGCAGTTCGGACACTTATGGCTACACCTTC.

This clonotype was counted a few times. The chain employs TRBV2 and TRBJ2-2; D remains unclear. Germline CDR1 SNHLY, CDR2 FYNNEI. This CDR3 has 11 residues. Deletions cut 7 bases from V and 7 bases from J, with 7 bases between. As DNA, the CDR3 is TGTGCCAGCACCTCTTACGGGGAGCTGTTTTTT. It is translated as CASTSYGELFF.